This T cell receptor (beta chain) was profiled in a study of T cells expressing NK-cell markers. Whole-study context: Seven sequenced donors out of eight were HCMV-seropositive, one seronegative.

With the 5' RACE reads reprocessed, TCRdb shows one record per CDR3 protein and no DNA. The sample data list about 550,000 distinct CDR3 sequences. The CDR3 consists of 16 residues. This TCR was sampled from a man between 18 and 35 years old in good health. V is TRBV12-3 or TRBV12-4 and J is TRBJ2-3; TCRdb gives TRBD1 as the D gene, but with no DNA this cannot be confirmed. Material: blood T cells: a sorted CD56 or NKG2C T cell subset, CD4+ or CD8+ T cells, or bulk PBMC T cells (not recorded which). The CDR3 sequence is CASSPDRGYSTDTQYF.